This T cell receptor beta chain was observed in a study of regulatory T cells in long-lasting Graves disease. Study at large: Antithyroid drugs had been given to newly diagnosed Graves' patients for under 3 months. The study, taken as a whole, reports: Persistent disease favored TRBV28, TRBJ1-2 and TRBJ2-5.

The V gene's germline CDR1 is DFQATT and CDR2 SNEGSKA (reference sequence). The CDR3 is 12 residues long. Trimming shortened V by 5 bases and J by 4 bases, and 12 bases separated the two germline ends. CDR3-region Arm-PCR and iRepertoire HTBI primers produced the TCR beta libraries. One entry per CDR3 protein results from TCRdb running MiXCR on the multiplex PCR reads. The sample lists 400,000 to 500,000 distinct CDR3 sequences, 14% to 15% seen once, with around 7.6% in the top ten. As to time point: newly diagnosed GD, antithyroid drugs for less than 3 months. With RNA extracted from PBMCs as input, the TCR library was made. EDTA tubes collected nine milliliters of peripheral blood. In this sample, this clonotype turned up many times. Its specificity is unknown. The data were also submitted as part of a second study, on T cells in Graves' hyperthyroidism and ophthalmopathy. From that paper: HTBI primers drove first-round RT-PCR of the TCR CDR3.

The sample in question was peripheral blood mononuclear cells (PBMCs), obtained at new diagnosis, from a patient treated with antithyroid drugs. The receptor was derived from a woman aged 40-49 years with Graves disease. The chain couples TRBV20-1 to TRBJ2-7; D is ambiguous. The CDR3 sequence is CSAQTQGYEQYF. Here the CDR3 DNA reads TGCAGTGCTCAGACCCAAGGGTACGAGCAGTACTTC.